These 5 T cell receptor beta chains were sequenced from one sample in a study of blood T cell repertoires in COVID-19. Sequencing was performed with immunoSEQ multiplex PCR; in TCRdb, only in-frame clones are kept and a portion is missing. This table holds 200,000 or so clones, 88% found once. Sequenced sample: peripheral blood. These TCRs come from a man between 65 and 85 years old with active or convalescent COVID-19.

The chain's CDR3 is CASSEGTEKAIQYF. The CDR3 DNA reads TGTGCCAGCAGTGAAGGGACAGAGAAGGCCATTCAGTACTTC. V usage is TRBV6-1 and J usage is TRBJ2-4, with a tentative D call TRBD1 (6 bases). Looked up from germline, CDR1 is MNHNS and CDR2 is SASEGT. Trimming cost V 1 base and J 9 bases, with 13 bases left between them. The CDR3 is 14 residues long.

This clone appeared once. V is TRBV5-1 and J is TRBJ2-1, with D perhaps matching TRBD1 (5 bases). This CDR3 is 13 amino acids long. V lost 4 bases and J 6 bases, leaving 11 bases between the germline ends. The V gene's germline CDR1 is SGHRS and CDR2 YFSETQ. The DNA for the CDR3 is TGCGCCAGCAGCCCGGACGACAGCAATGAGCAGTTCTTC. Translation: CASSPDDSNEQFF.

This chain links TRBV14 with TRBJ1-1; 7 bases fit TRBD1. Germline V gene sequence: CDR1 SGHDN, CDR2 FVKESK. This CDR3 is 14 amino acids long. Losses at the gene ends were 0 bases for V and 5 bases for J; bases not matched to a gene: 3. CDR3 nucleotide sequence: TGTGCCAGCAGCCAAGACATCAGGGGGACTGAAGCTTTCTTT. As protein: CASSQDIRGTEAFF.

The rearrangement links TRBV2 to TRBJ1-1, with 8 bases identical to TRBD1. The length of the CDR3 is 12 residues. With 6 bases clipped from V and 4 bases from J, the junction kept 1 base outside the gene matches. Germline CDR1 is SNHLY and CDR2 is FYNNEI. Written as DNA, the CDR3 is TGTGCCAGCAGGACAGGGGTCACTGAAGCTTTCTTT. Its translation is CASRTGVTEAFF.

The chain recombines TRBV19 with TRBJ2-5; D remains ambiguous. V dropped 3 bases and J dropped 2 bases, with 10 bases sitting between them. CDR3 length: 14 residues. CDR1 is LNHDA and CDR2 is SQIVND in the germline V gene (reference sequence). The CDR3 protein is CASSIGQPQETQYF. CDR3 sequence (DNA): TGTGCCAGTAGTATTGGGCAGCCGCAAGAGACCCAGTACTTC. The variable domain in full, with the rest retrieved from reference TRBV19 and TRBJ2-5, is DGGITQSPKYLFRKEGQNVTLSCEQNLNHDAMYWYRQDPGQGLRLIYYSQIVNDFQKGDIAEGYSVSREKKESFPLTVTSAQKNPTAFYLCASSIGQPQETQYFGPGTRLLVL.